Listed below are T cell receptor beta chains from one sample, sequenced in a study of a mutant IDH1 vaccine in newly diagnosed glioma. Clones were read by immunoSEQ multiplex PCR, and TCRdb kept only the in-frame ones, dropping some. The data hold tens of thousands of clones, with 70% to 85% observed a single time. Their cognate antigens are unknown. The source was PBMCs, collected from a glioma patient whose treatment included an IDH1 peptide vaccine. The origin of the receptors is a woman aged 18 to 35 with glioma. Some clones in this sample may be carry-over from other donors' samples. CDR3s include the opening cysteine and the closing phenylalanine or tryptophan. The D gene is left open where the match is weak. Size tells how often a clone was seen (once, few, many) or the class of an expanded clone, and some rows leave it out.

>-|TRBD1|TRBV10-3|TRBJ2-4
TGTGCCATCAGTGAGTCGGGACAGTCGGACATTCAGTACTTC
CAISESGQSDIQYF
>-|-|TRBV5-4|TRBJ1-6
TGTGCCCTGGGGTCGAGGAGCTCCTATAATTCACCCCTCCACTTT
CALGSRSSYNSPLHF
>-|-|TRBV9|TRBJ1-6
TGTGCCAGCAGCTCCCTCGGGGCAGGGGATTCACCCCTCCACTTT
CASSSLGAGDSPLHF
>few|-|TRBV5-8|TRBJ1-1
TGTGCCAGCAGCCCTCTGGGGTCTTTCACTGAAGCTTTCTTT
CASSPLGSFTEAFF
>-|-|TRBV25-1|TRBJ2-1
TGTGCCAGCAGTCACCTAATACGGGGAAACAATGAGCAGTTCTTC
CASSHLIRGNNEQFF
>-|-|TRBV7-3|TRBJ2-7
TGTGCCAGCAGCTTAAACTCGGGCTACGAGCAGTACTTC
CASSLNSGYEQYF
>-|-|TRBV20-1|TRBJ2-7
TGCAGTGCAGCGCAGGGCCGGGAGTACTTC
CSAAQGREYF
>-|-|TRBV14|TRBJ1-3
TGTGCCAGCAGCCATCGGGCAGGGGCTGGAAACACCATATATTTT
CASSHRAGAGNTIYF
>-|-|TRBV28|TRBJ2-7
TGTGCCAGCAGTTACAGGGTCCACGAGCAGTACTTC
CASSYRVHEQYF
>-|TRBD1|TRBV7-8|TRBJ2-1
TGTGCCAGCAGGTCAAGGCAGGGGACAGGGGCCTACAATGAGCAGTTCTTC
CASRSRQGTGAYNEQFF
>-|-|TRBV19|TRBJ2-7
TGTGCCAGTGTCTCAGGGAGCTCCTACGAGCAGTACTTC
CASVSGSSYEQYF
>-|-|TRBV19|TRBJ2-3
TGTGCCAGTAGTATAGAACATTACACAGATACGCAGTATTTT
CASSIEHYTDTQYF
>-|TRBD1|TRBV4-3|TRBJ1-2
TGCGCCAGCAGCCAAGATGAACACGGGAGGGGGCCGGGCGGCTACACCTTC
CASSQDEHGRGPGGYTF
>-|-|TRBV2|TRBJ1-1
TGTGCCAGCAGTGAAGCGCAAGGGGGAATGACTGAAGCTTTCTTT
CASSEAQGGMTEAFF
>-|TRBD2|TRBV4-2|TRBJ2-3
TGTGCCAGCAGCAAGGGGCGGGGGGCCGGCACAGATACGCAGTATTTT
CASSKGRGAGTDTQYF
>-|-|TRBV5-4|TRBJ1-5
TGTGCCAGCAGCTTGGCAGGTGGGAACCAGCCCCAGCATTTT
CASSLAGGNQPQHF
>few|-|TRBV6-5|TRBJ1-1
TGTGCCAGCGGAGTGGGGGCCGTCGGCACTGAAGCTTTCTTT
CASGVGAVGTEAFF
>-|-|TRBV6-5|TRBJ1-5
TGTGCCAGCAGTTACGACGGGACGGCTATTCAGCCCCAGCATTTT
CASSYDGTAIQPQHF
>-|TRBD2|TRBV2|TRBJ2-1
TGTGCCAGCAGTGGACTAGCCGGCGGCAATGAGCAGTTCTTC
CASSGLAGGNEQFF
>-|-|TRBV19|TRBJ1-1
TGTGCCAGTAGTACGGGGCCAACAGGGTCCGTGAACACTGAAGCTTTCTTT
CASSTGPTGSVNTEAFF
>-|-|TRBV5-6|TRBJ1-1
TGTGCCAGCAGCCCGGACCCTAACACTGAAGCTTTCTTT
CASSPDPNTEAFF
>-|-|TRBV21-1|TRBJ1-2
TGTGCCAGCAGCAAATCCCCGACCCGGGGAGTTCATGGCTACACCTTC
CASSKSPTRGVHGYTF
>-|-|TRBV5-6|TRBJ2-1
TGTGCCAGCAGTCCAAAGATACCCTACAATGAGCAGTTCTTC
CASSPKIPYNEQFF
>-|-|TRBV5-1|TRBJ2-7
TGCGCCAGCAGCTTGGAGGGCAATTCCTACGAGCAGTACTTC
CASSLEGNSYEQYF
>-|-|TRBV14|TRBJ1-4
TGTGCCAGCAGCCAAGTGGCCATAGGAGGTCTCGCAACTAATGAAAAACTGTTTTTT
CASSQVAIGGLATNEKLFF